This TCR beta chain was obtained from a study of CXCR3-negative and CXCR3-positive naive CD8 T cells. Overall study findings and caveats: CD5 surface expression was similar among naive subsets, and TCR strength was estimated by inference from TRB CDR3 properties. In both naive subsets diversity was comparably high, whereas memory CD8+ cells showed much lower diversity. TRB CDR3 hydrophobicity was greater in CXCR3-positive naive cells than in CXCR3-negative naive cells.

On this clonotype itself: The antigen is unknown.

In preparing the TRB cDNA libraries, 5' RACE with UMI labels was used. TCRdb reprocessed the 5' RACE reads, with one entry per CDR3 protein and no DNA. This sample's clone table lists around 26,000 distinct CDR3 sequences. Germline V gives CDR1 DFQATT, CDR2 SNEGSKA (reference sequence). The CDR3 is 16 amino acids. Naive CD8+ T cells showed CD45RO-CCR7+CD27+CD95-. Sequencing was performed on naive CXCR3- CD8+ T cells from blood. The subset here: CD45RO-CCR7+CD27+CD95- naive CD8+ T cells lacking CXCR3 (TNR3-). The receptor comes from a human donor in good health. Some clones in this sample may be carry-over from other donors' samples. The V and J genes are TRBV20-1 and TRBJ2-7; without DNA, the TCRdb call of TRBD2 cannot be checked. CDR3 in amino acids: CSARDQLAGDSYEQYF.